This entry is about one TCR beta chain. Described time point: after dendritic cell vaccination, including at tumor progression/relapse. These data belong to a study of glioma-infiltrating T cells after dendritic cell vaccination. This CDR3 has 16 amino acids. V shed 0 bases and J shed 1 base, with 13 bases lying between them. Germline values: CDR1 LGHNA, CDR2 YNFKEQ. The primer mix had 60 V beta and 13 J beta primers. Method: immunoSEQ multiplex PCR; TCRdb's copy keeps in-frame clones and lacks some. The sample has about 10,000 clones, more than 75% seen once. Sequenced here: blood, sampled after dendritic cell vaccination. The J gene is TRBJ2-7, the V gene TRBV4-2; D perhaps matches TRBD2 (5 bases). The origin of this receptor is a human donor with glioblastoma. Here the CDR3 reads CASSQELAGPSYEQYF. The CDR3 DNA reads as TGTGCCAGCAGCCAAGAGTTGGCGGGCCCTTCCTACGAGCAGTACTTC.